The 5 T cell receptor beta chains in this list originate from one sample, sequenced in a study of cytomegalovirus exposure and HLA in healthy donors. Use of 60 Vbeta and 13 Jbeta primers characterized the PCR. TCRdb's copy holds only in-frame clones and misses some; the assay was immunoSEQ multiplex PCR. The data hold 100,000 or so clones, with roughly three quarters observed a single time. The sample taken for sequencing was PBMCs. All receptors come from a female donor in good health and CMV-seropositive.

In this sample, this clone turned up once. The genes are TRBV5-1 and TRBJ1-1, with 8 nucleotides matching TRBD1. The CDR3 has 15 amino acids. Germline trimming cut 1 base from V and 4 bases from J; bases unmatched to any gene: 6. Looked up from germline, CDR1 is SGHRS and CDR2 is YFSETQ. The CDR3 here is CASSLQGASSTEAFF. In DNA, the CDR3 is TGCGCCAGCAGCTTGCAGGGGGCTTCATCCACTGAAGCTTTCTTT. Full variable domain (rest looked up from reference TRBV5-1 and TRBJ1-1): KAGVTQTPRYLIKTRGQQVTLSCSPISGHRSVSWYQQTPGQGLQFLFEYFSETQRNKGNFPGRFSGRQFSNSRSEMNVSTLELGDSALYLCASSLQGASSTEAFFGQGTRLTVV.

The gene calls are TRBV7-9 and TRBJ2-3; possible D gene TRBD2, 5 bases. Germline V CDR1 and CDR2: SEHNR, FQNEAQ (reference sequence). V was shortened by 2 bases and J by 1 base, with 10 bases between the two germline ends. There are 15 residues in the CDR3. CDR3 coding DNA: TGTGCCAGCAGCTTACTCGGGGTGGGCACAGATACGCAGTATTTT. Protein sequence: CASSLLGVGTDTQYF.

This clone has just one count. This chain connects TRBV7-9 to TRBJ2-7; perhaps TRBD1 as D (6 bases). CDR3 length: 14 residues. Germline V gene lookup returns CDR1 SEHNR and CDR2 FQNEAQ (reference sequence). Trimming stripped 3 bases from V and 2 bases from J, with 11 bases between. CDR3 bases: TGTGCCAGCAGCTTGACAGGTCCTACCTACGAGCAGTACTTC. It codes for CASSLTGPTYEQYF. Full variable domain (rest looked up from reference TRBV7-9 and TRBJ2-7): DTGVSQNPRHKITKRGQNVTFRCDPISEHNRLYWYRQTLGQGPEFLTYFQNEAQLEKSRLLSDRFSAERPKGSFSTLEIQRTEQGDSAMYLCASSLTGPTYEQYFGPGTRLTVT.

The gene calls are TRBV5-4 and TRBJ2-5, with TRBD2 matching over 15 bases. The germline V gene encodes CDR1 SGHNT and CDR2 YYREEE (reference sequence). There are 18 residues in the CDR3. The ends lost 4 bases at V and 5 bases at J; junction bases unmatched: 12. CDR3 loop: CASSLSGLAGGHGETQYF. The DNA for the CDR3 is TGTGCCAGCAGCCTCAGTGGACTAGCGGGGGGGCACGGGGAGACCCAGTACTTC.

The chain combines TRBV18 with TRBJ2-1; 12 bases agree with TRBD2. The germline V gene encodes CDR1 KGHSH and CDR2 LQKENI. This CDR3 contains 16 residues. V was clipped by 6 bases and J by 4 bases; unmatched bases: 7. The CDR3 is CASSKRTSGDYNEQFF. As DNA, the CDR3 is TGTGCCAGCTCGAAAAGGACTAGCGGGGATTACAATGAGCAGTTCTTC.